The sequence of this T cell receptor (beta chain) was determined in a study of T cells in Graves' hyperthyroidism and ophthalmopathy. TCR beta CDR3 regions were amplified from RNA transcripts. A first-round RT-PCR of the TCR CDR3 used the HTBI primer set. TCRdb used MiXCR to reprocess the multiplex PCR reads, holding one entry per CDR3 protein. The profile shows 490,000 or so distinct CDR3 sequences, around 20% of them singletons. This CDR3 comprises 17 residues. V lost 0 bases and J lost 6, with 23 bases in between. The germline CDR1 and CDR2 sequences are GTSNPN and SVGIG (reference sequence). This clonotype was counted a few times. Its antigen remains unidentified. Ophthalmopathy patients had moderate-to-severe active disease, CAS ≥3, NOSPECS ≥4, and disease duration under 3 months. Clinical symptoms, serum thyroxine and TRAb, thyroid ultrasound and orbital computed tomography were used for the diagnoses.

General observations from the study: Before onset, by a median of approximately 6.8 months, the model predicted ophthalmopathy. Through a model of 13 V-J features, ophthalmopathy was separated from stable hyperthyroidism.

The receptor's source is a man aged 35-49 years with Graves' ophthalmopathy. The chain couples TRBV30 to TRBJ2-5; D is unresolved. Sequencing was carried out using blood. The CDR3 loop reads CAWSVQRTQLGKKTQYF. The CDR3 region has the DNA TGTGCCTGGAGTGTCCAAAGAACACAGCTTGGGAAAAAGACCCAGTACTTC.